The 8 T cell receptor beta chains listed next were all sequenced from one sample in a study of T cell responses to AZD1222 COVID-19 vaccine. TCRdb keeps only in-frame clones here, not all; method: immunoSEQ multiplex PCR. The sample carries roughly 170,000 clones, around 90% recorded once. The input for sequencing was peripheral blood, taken on day 0 of AZD1222 vaccination. These receptors were collected from an adult in good health.

In DNA form, the CDR3 reads TGTGCCAGCAGCTTAGCGCGCGGGGGCTCCTACAATGAGCAGTTCTTC. Translation gives CASSLARGGSYNEQFF. The rearrangement uses TRBV7-8 and TRBJ2-1; TRBD2 matches 7 bases. This CDR3 spans 16 amino acids. Unmatched junction bases numbered 2, after V lost 0 bases and J lost 0 bases. The V gene's germline CDR1 is SGHVS and CDR2 FQNEAQ.

The chain uses TRBV12-3 or TRBV12-4 and TRBJ2-3; no firm D call. V was cut by 8 bases and J by 6 bases, with 12 bases left in between. The CDR3 loop spans 12 amino acids. For the CDR3, the DNA is TGTGCCAGCCTAGACCCACTCGATACGCAGTATTTT. Translating it yields CASLDPLDTQYF.

This clone was seen repeatedly, ten times or more. The chain is built from TRBV7-8 and TRBJ2-7; D is uncertain. V was pared by 4 bases and J by 2 bases, with 15 bases between. The germline CDR1 and CDR2 sequences are SGHVS and FQNEAQ. The CDR3 spans 15 residues. CDR3 DNA sequence: TGTGCCAGCAGCTCCGGCGCGAGCGCCGCCTACGAGCAGTACTTC. It is translated as CASSSGASAAYEQYF.

J is TRBJ2-7 and V is TRBV6-2 or TRBV6-3; 10 bases match TRBD1. V lost 6 bases and J lost 3; bases outside the gene matches: 8. Germline CDR1 reads MNHEY; CDR2 reads SVGEGT. CDR3 size: 15 residues. The CDR3 coding sequence is TGTGCCAGCAGCACCGGGACAGGGGTTATCTACGAGCAGTACTTC. Amino acids: CASSTGTGVIYEQYF.

The DNA for the CDR3 is TGCGCCAGCAGCGCCCGGGACCAAGAGACCCAGTACTTC. Translated, it gives CASSARDQETQYF. The J gene is TRBJ2-5, the V gene TRBV4-1, with D hard to call. The CDR3 spans 13 residues. V was cut by 5 bases and J by 0 bases, with 7 bases left in between. Germline V gene lookup returns CDR1 MGHRA and CDR2 YSYEKL.

The V and J genes are TRBV4-3 and TRBJ1-6; tentative D call: TRBD1 (5 bases). Between the trimmed V and J ends, which lost 4 bases and 5 bases, there was a span of 15 bases. This CDR3 has 16 residues. Germline V gene sequence: CDR1 LGHNA, CDR2 YSLEER. In DNA form, the CDR3 reads TGCGCCAGCAGCCCGGACCCAGGGCGCCATAATTCACCCCTCCACTTT. Encoded protein: CASSPDPGRHNSPLHF.

CDR3 sequence reads: CASRVEGGYEQPQHF. The DNA of the CDR3 is TGTGCCAGCAGGGTGGAAGGGGGTTACGAACAGCCCCAGCATTTT. V gene TRBV28 combines with J gene TRBJ1-5; D possibly corresponds to TRBD1 (6 bases). CDR1 MDHEN and CDR2 SYDVKM come from the germline V gene. Trimming took off 6 bases at V and 7 bases at J, with 19 bases between the two ends. The CDR3 length is 15 residues.

V usage is TRBV7-8 and J usage is TRBJ1-2; D ambiguous. V was cut by 2 bases and J by 2 bases, with 21 bases left in between. The CDR3 sequence is 18 residues long. From germline, CDR1 is SGHVS and CDR2 FQNEAQ. CDR3 protein: CASSLNYQHGQMNYGYTF. Here the CDR3 DNA reads TGTGCCAGCAGCTTAAACTATCAGCATGGCCAGATGAACTATGGCTACACCTTC.